The 25 T cell receptor beta chains in this list originate from one sample, sequenced in a study of T cell repertoires in cytomegalovirus infection. MiXCR, applied by TCRdb to the reads, yields one record per CDR3 protein. The sample records roughly 51,000 distinct CDR3 sequences, 15% to 25% being singletons. These receptors lack a known antigen. This specimen consisted of CD8+ T cells from cultured PBMCs, obtained from culture after CMV antigen stimulation. The receptors come from a human donor in good health (CMV status not recorded). Some clones in this sample may be carry-over from other donors' samples.

This chain joins TRBV24-1 and TRBJ1-1; a possible D gene is TRBD1 (5 bases). V was shortened by 4 bases and J by 2 bases, with 10 bases between the two germline ends. The V gene's germline CDR1 is KGHDR and CDR2 SFDVKD. The CDR3 is 14 residues long. The DNA for the CDR3 is TGTGCCACCAGTGAGAGGGGTAGTAACACTGAAGCTTTCTTT. Its protein product is CATSERGSNTEAFF.

In its sample, this clonotype was seen a few times. The CDR3 DNA reads TGTGCCAGCAGTTTGGGGACAGGGAGCTCCTACGAGCAGTACTTC. This encodes CASSLGTGSSYEQYF. The rearrangement joins TRBV12-3 or TRBV12-4 to TRBJ2-7, with 9 bases matching TRBD1. V was clipped by 3 bases and J by 0 bases; unmatched bases: 3. There are 15 residues in the CDR3.

The V and J genes are TRBV5-1 and TRBJ1-4; no clear D. The germline V gene has CDR1 SGHRS and CDR2 YFSETQ. The germline V and J ends were trimmed by 0 bases and 2 bases, with 8 bases remaining between them. This CDR3 has 15 amino acids. This CDR3 reads CASSLGRRTNEKLFF. CDR3 DNA: TGCGCCAGCAGCTTGGGGAGAAGGACTAATGAAAAACTGTTTTTT.

This clonotype was seen a handful of times. V and J are TRBV5-1 and TRBJ2-1, with D unresolved. V was clipped by 0 bases and J by 6 bases, with 7 bases between them. Germline CDR1 reads SGHRS; CDR2 reads YFSETQ. The CDR3 spans 13 residues. The CDR3 bases are TGCGCCAGCAGCTTGGGACAAAGCAATGAGCAGTTCTTC. As protein: CASSLGQSNEQFF.

The chain recombines TRBV7-2 with TRBJ2-7; D is possibly TRBD1 or TRBD2 (5 bases each). The germline V gene encodes CDR1 SGHTA and CDR2 FQGNSA. The germline V and J ends were trimmed by 3 bases and 4 bases, with 10 bases remaining between them. The CDR3 contains 13 residues. The CDR3 protein is CASSFWGRYEQYF. CDR3 bases: TGTGCCAGCAGCTTTTGGGGACGGTACGAGCAGTACTTC.

This clonotype has just a few counts. The chain carries TRBV12-5 and TRBJ1-1; D gene uncertain. The CDR3 is 13 amino acids. CDR1 and CDR2 from the germline V gene are LGHNT and FRNRAP. V lost 2 bases and J 0 bases, leaving 4 bases between the germline ends. The CDR3 region has the DNA TGTGCTAGTGGTTTGTCTGTGAACACTGAAGCTTTCTTT. Its protein is CASGLSVNTEAFF.

The rearrangement joins TRBV2 to TRBJ2-1, with 9 bases fitting TRBD2. The CDR3 length is 15 residues. The V segment lost 3 bases and the J segment 9 bases; nucleotides outside the gene matches: 9. Germline-derived CDR1 and CDR2 are SNHLY and FYNNEI. This CDR3 reads CASSDRIAGVFEQFF. The CDR3 DNA reads TGTGCCAGCAGTGACCGAATAGCGGGAGTTTTTGAGCAGTTCTTC.

There are a few counts of this clonotype. The chain carries TRBV7-6 and TRBJ2-2; 14 bases agree with TRBD2. V shed 5 bases and J 3 bases; nucleotides not matched to a gene: 5. The germline CDR1 and CDR2 sequences are SGHVS and FNYEAQ. The CDR3 is 17 residues long. In DNA, the CDR3 is TGTGCCAGCAGCCCCAGACTAGCGGGGGGGGACACCGGGGAGCTGTTTTTT. Translation gives CASSPRLAGGDTGELFF.

This sequence joins TRBV7-2 and TRBJ2-7; possible D gene TRBD2, 7 bases. The V and J ends lost 2 bases and 3 bases respectively, with 14 bases between them. Germline CDR1 is SGHTA and CDR2 is FQGNSA. The CDR3 extends over 15 amino acids. The CDR3 DNA sequence: TGTGCCAGCAGCTTATGGGGGGGGGCGGGCTACGAGCAGTACTTC. Its translation: CASSLWGGAGYEQYF.

The CDR3 DNA is TGTGCCAGCAGCTCCGGAGGAAACACCATATATTTT. It yields the protein CASSSGGNTIYF. The chain recombines TRBV7-9 with TRBJ1-3; no firm D call. Germline CDR1 is SEHNR and CDR2 is FQNEAQ (reference sequence). V dropped 4 bases and J dropped 4 bases, with 5 bases sitting between them. The CDR3 covers 12 residues. Combining the CDR3 with reference TRBV7-9 and TRBJ1-3 gives the whole variable domain DTGVSQNPRHKITKRGQNVTFRCDPISEHNRLYWYRQTLGQGPEFLTYFQNEAQLEKSRLLSDRFSAERPKGSFSTLEIQRTEQGDSAMYLCASSSGGNTIYFGEGSWLTVV.

This clonotype was observed many times. J is TRBJ1-1 and V is TRBV7-8, with TRBD1 as a possible D gene (6 bases). CDR1 is SGHVS, CDR2 FQNEAQ, per germline. The CDR3 runs 16 residues. Trimming took off 4 bases at V and 1 base at J, with 16 bases between the two ends. The CDR3 spells CASSSHRERGNTEAFF. DNA of the CDR3: TGTGCCAGCAGCTCCCACAGGGAGAGGGGGAACACTGAAGCTTTCTTT.

The chain links TRBV7-9 to TRBJ1-2, with D unresolved. This CDR3 spans 14 amino acids. Between the trimmed V and J ends, which lost 5 bases and 5 bases, there was a span of 15 bases. Germline V gene data show CDR1 as SEHNR and CDR2 as FQNEAQ (reference sequence). The CDR3 region is CASSPISNVYGYTF. The CDR3 DNA sequence: TGTGCCAGCAGCCCAATATCGAACGTATATGGCTACACCTTC.

This rearrangement joins TRBV7-2 to TRBJ2-3, with 8 bases lining up with TRBD2. The CDR3 contains 17 residues. The trim removed 5 bases at V and 0 bases at J, leaving 10 bases unmatched. Germline lookup yields CDR1 SGHTA and CDR2 FQGNSA. In DNA form, the CDR3 reads TGTGCCAGCAGCCCCCTCCCGCGCGGGAGGAGCACAGATACGCAGTATTTT. It translates to CASSPLPRGRSTDTQYF.

This clonotype was counted between two and nine times. The chain has TRBV19 and TRBJ2-1; D is uncertain. The germline V gene has CDR1 LNHDA and CDR2 SQIVND (reference sequence). The V end was cut by 6 bases, the J end by 3 bases, with 15 bases between. The CDR3 has 15 residues. The CDR3 DNA is TGTGCCAGTAGCCCCGGCGCTAATGGCTACAATGAGCAGTTCTTC. This translates into CASSPGANGYNEQFF.

The chain uses TRBV5-1 and TRBJ2-1; D not certain. The CDR3 is made up of 15 amino acids. V shed 5 bases and J shed 9 bases, with 21 bases lying between them. CDR1 is SGHRS and CDR2 is YFSETQ in the germline V gene. The CDR3: CASSSTGQNYGEQFF. The CDR3 nucleotides read TGCGCCAGCAGTTCCACCGGCCAAAACTACGGTGAGCAGTTCTTC.

This clonotype was picked up many times. The chain has TRBV7-8 and TRBJ2-1, with 8 bases identical to TRBD1. From germline, CDR1 is SGHVS and CDR2 FQNEAQ. The CDR3 has 11 residues. The junction had 3 bases not matched to a gene; V was cut back by 6 bases and J by 11 bases. CDR3 sequence: CASRTGAKQFF. The DNA of the CDR3 is TGTGCCAGCAGGACAGGGGCCAAGCAGTTCTTC. Based on the CDR3 plus reference TRBV7-8 and TRBJ2-1, the full variable domain is GAGVSQSPRYKVAKRGQDVALRCDPISGHVSLFWYQQALGQGPEFLTYFQNEAQLDKSGLPSDRFFAERPEGSVSTLKIQRTQQEDSAVYLCASRTGAKQFFGPGTRLTVL.

The sample holds a few counts of this clonotype. The V and J genes are TRBV20-1 and TRBJ2-7; D uncertain. The V and J ends lost 6 bases and 3 bases respectively, with 18 bases between them. Germline V gene sequence: CDR1 DFQATT, CDR2 SNEGSKA (reference sequence). CDR3 length: 14 amino acids. This CDR3 reads CSAMSIFSNYEQYF. The CDR3 region has the DNA TGCAGTGCAATGTCCATCTTCTCCAACTACGAGCAGTACTTC.

In this sample, this clonotype turned up many times. The rearrangement uses TRBV2 and TRBJ2-1, with a possible D match to TRBD2 (6 bases). The germline V gene has CDR1 SNHLY and CDR2 FYNNEI. This CDR3 has 11 residues. With 6 bases removed from V and 16 bases from J, the gap between germline ends came to 16 bases. The CDR3 DNA is TGTGCCAGCAGCCCGCGGGACCAACCTTTCTTC. This encodes CASSPRDQPFF. Looking up the rest from reference TRBV2 and TRBJ2-1 gives the full variable domain: EPEVTQTPSHQVTQMGQEVILRCVPISNHLYFYWYRQILGQKVEFLVSFYNNEISEKSEIFDDQFSVERPDGSNFTLKIRSTKLEDSAMYFCASSPRDQPFFGPGTRLTVL.

Notes on this clonotype: One end of the junction varies from germline; a read error may be responsible. This chain uses TRBV7-8 with TRBJ2-7; perhaps TRBD2 as D (5 bases). The germline V gene has CDR1 SGHVS and CDR2 FQNEAQ. The CDR3 runs 15 residues. CDR3 nucleotides: TGTGCCAGCAGCTTAGCTGAGAGAGAGGGTTACGAGCTGTACTTC. It codes for CASSLAEREGYELYF.

The chain links TRBV7-2 to TRBJ2-7, with TRBD2 matching over 11 bases. The CDR3 length is 14 residues. J lost 11 bases, V lost 4 bases, and 10 bases had no gene match. Germline CDR1 is SGHTA and CDR2 is FQGNSA. The CDR3 DNA reads as TGTGCCAGCAGCTCAACCGGGACTAGCGGAGTCAAGTACTTC. It specifies CASSSTGTSGVKYF.

The rearrangement uses TRBV6-2 or TRBV6-3 and TRBJ1-3, with 7 bases identical to TRBD1. V was pared by 6 bases and J by 0 bases, with 2 bases of the junction left unmatched. Germline V gene data show CDR1 as MNHEY and CDR2 as SVGEGT. The CDR3 is 14 residues long. The CDR3 bases are TGTGCCAGCAGCGGGGACAGCTCTGGAAACACCATATATTTT. Its translation is CASSGDSSGNTIYF.

This chain connects TRBV7-2 to TRBJ2-1; no reliable D call. V was trimmed by 4 bases and J by 1 base, leaving 11 bases between them. CDR1 is SGHTA, CDR2 FQGNSA, per germline. This CDR3 contains 15 residues. CDR3 nucleotides: TGTGCCAGCAGCTGGGGTTTTGGGTCCTACAATGAGCAGTTCTTC. Translated: CASSWGFGSYNEQFF.

Many counts were recorded for this clonotype. The rearrangement joins TRBV2 to TRBJ2-7; 7 bases agree with TRBD1. The germline gives CDR1 SNHLY, CDR2 FYNNEI. J was trimmed by 0 bases and V by 6 bases; bases with no gene match: 8. The CDR3 extends over 15 amino acids. CDR3 sequence: CASRGTDYLSYEQYF. The CDR3 DNA follows: TGTGCCAGCAGGGGGACAGACTACCTCTCCTACGAGCAGTACTTC.

This clonotype was seen many times. The genes are TRBV7-9 and TRBJ1-1; unclear D gene. This CDR3 is 14 amino acids long. V lost 4 bases and J 0 bases, leaving 9 bases between the germline ends. The germline gives CDR1 SEHNR, CDR2 FQNEAQ (reference sequence). CDR3 protein: CASSSDGVNTEAFF. The CDR3, as DNA: TGTGCCAGCAGCTCAGACGGGGTGAACACTGAAGCTTTCTTT.

The chain couples TRBV19 to TRBJ1-1; D gene ambiguous. CDR3 length equals 13 residues. The germline CDR1 and CDR2 sequences are LNHDA and SQIVND (reference sequence). The V end lost 3 bases, the J end lost 5 bases, and 10 bases lay between the germline ends. The CDR3 coding sequence is TGTGCCAGTAGTATGAAGGGAAGGACTGAAGCTTTCTTT. Its translation is CASSMKGRTEAFF.